This paragraph covers one T cell receptor (beta chain) sequence. The target antigen is unknown. From germline, CDR1 is DFQATT and CDR2 SNEGSKA (reference sequence). The J segment lost 7 bases and the V segment lost 0 bases, leaving 6 bases of the junction unmatched. There are 15 residues in the CDR3. The source of the sample is a study of T cells after yellow fever vaccination. The study, taken as a whole, reports: A large majority of primary-vaccination clones showed up again after the booster (96% CD4, 75% to 90% CD8). Researchers noted that a small share of clonotypes showed up in both CD4 and CD8 compartments.

Template switching with 5'RACE generated the TCR cDNA and added a universal primer site and UMIs. One entry per CDR3 protein results from TCRdb running MiXCR on the 5' RACE reads. In the table there are some 560,000 distinct CDR3 sequences, roughly 17% of which are singletons. The chain recombines TRBV20-1 with TRBJ2-3; the match to TRBD2 covers 11 bases. This TCR was recovered from a young man who received the YFV17D yellow fever vaccine. This specimen consisted of PBMCs, obtained 5 days after the first yellow fever vaccination. CDR3 region: CSAREETSGVNTQYF. The CDR3 DNA sequence: TGCAGTGCTAGAGAAGAGACTAGCGGGGTGAATACGCAGTATTTT.